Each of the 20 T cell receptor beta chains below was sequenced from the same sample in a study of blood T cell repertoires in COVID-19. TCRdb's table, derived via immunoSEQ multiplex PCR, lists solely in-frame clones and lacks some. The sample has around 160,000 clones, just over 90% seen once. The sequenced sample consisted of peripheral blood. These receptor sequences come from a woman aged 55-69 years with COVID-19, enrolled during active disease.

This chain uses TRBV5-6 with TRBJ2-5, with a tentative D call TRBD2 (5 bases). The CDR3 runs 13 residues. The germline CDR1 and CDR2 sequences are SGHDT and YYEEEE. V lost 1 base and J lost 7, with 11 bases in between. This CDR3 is CASSLFIGGTQYF. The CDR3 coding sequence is TGTGCCAGCAGCTTGTTCATAGGAGGGACCCAGTACTTC.

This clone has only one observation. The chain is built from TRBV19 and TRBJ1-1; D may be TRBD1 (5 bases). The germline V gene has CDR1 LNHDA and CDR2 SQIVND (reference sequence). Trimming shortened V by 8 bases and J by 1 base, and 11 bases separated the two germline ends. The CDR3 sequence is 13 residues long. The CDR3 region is CASQTVSNTEAFF. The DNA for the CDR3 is TGTGCCAGTCAGACAGTTTCGAACACTGAAGCTTTCTTT.

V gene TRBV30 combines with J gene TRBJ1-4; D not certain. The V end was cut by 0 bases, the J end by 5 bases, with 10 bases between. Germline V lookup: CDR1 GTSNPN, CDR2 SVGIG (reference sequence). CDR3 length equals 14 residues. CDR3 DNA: TGTGCCTGGAGTGTACAAATCCCAAATGAAAAACTGTTTTTT. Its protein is CAWSVQIPNEKLFF.

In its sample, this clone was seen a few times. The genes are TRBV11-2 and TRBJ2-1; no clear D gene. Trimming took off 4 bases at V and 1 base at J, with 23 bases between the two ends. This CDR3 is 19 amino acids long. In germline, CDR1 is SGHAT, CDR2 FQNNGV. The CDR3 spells CASSSPYQLGPKSYNEQFF. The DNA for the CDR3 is TGTGCCAGCAGCTCCCCGTACCAACTGGGCCCAAAATCCTACAATGAGCAGTTCTTC.

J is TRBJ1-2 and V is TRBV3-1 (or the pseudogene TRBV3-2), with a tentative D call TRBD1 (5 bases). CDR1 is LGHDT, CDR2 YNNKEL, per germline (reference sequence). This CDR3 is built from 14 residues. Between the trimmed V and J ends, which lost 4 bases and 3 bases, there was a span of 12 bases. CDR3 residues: CASSPYGTDYGYTF. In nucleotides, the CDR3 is TGTGCCAGCAGCCCATACGGGACTGACTATGGCTACACCTTC.

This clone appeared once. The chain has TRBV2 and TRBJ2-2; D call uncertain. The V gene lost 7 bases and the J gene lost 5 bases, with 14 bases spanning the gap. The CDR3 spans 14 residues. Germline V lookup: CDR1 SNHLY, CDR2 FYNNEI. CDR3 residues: CASIGRQVTGELFF. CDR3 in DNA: TGTGCCAGCATCGGCCGTCAGGTTACCGGGGAGCTGTTTTTT.

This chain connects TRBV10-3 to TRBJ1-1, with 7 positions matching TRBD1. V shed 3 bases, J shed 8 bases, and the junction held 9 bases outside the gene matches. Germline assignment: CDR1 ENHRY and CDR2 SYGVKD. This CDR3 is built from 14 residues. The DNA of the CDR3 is TGTGCCATCAGTGACCCCGACAGGGTAGCGGAAGCTTTCTTT. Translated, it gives CAISDPDRVAEAFF.

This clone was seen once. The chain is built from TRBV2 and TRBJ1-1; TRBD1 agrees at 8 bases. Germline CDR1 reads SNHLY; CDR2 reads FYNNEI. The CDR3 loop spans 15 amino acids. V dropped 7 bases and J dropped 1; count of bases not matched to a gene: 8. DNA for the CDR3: TGTGCCAGCACTAAGGACAGGGCCGGGAACACTGAAGCTTTCTTT. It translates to CASTKDRAGNTEAFF.

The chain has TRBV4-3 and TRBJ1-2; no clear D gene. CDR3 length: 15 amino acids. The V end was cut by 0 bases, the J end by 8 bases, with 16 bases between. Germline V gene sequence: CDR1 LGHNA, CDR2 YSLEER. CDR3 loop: CASSQESTGIDGYTF. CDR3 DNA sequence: TGCGCCAGCAGCCAAGAGTCAACGGGAATCGACGGCTACACCTTC.

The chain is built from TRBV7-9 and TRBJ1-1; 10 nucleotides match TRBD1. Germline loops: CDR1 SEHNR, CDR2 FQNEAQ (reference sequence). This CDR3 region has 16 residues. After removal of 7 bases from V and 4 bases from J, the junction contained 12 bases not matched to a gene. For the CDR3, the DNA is TGTGCCAGCACCAGTCCCGGGACAGGGGTGGGCACTGAAGCTTTCTTT. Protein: CASTSPGTGVGTEAFF.

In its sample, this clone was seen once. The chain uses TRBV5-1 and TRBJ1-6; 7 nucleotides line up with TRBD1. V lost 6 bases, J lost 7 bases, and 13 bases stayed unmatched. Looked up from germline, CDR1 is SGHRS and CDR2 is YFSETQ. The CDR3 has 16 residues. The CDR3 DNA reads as TGCGCCAGCACCGAACCTCCGGGACAGCCGAATTCACCCCTCCACTTT. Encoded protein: CASTEPPGQPNSPLHF.

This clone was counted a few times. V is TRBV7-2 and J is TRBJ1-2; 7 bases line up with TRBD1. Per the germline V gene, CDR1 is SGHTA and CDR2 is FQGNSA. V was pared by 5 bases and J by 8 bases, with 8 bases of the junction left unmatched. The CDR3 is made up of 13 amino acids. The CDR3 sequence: CASSVDRVRGYTF. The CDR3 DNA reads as TGTGCCAGCAGCGTAGACAGGGTCAGGGGCTACACCTTC.

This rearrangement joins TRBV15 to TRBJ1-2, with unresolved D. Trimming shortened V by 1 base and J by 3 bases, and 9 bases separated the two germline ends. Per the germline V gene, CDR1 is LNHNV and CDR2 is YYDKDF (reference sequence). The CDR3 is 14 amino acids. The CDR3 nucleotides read TGTGCCACCAGCAGAGTTGCCAGTTACTATGGCTACACCTTC. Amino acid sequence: CATSRVASYYGYTF.

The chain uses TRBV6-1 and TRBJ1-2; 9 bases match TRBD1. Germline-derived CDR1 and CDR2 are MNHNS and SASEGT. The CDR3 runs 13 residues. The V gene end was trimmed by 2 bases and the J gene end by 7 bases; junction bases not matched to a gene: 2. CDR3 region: CASSERDRVGYTF. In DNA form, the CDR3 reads TGTGCCAGCAGTGAACGGGACAGGGTTGGCTACACCTTC.

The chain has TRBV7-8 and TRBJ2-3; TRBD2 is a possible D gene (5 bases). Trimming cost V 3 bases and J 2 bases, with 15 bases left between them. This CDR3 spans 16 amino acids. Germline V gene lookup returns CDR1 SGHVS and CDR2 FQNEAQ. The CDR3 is CASSFQSGINTDTQYF. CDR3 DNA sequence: TGTGCCAGCAGCTTCCAGTCCGGGATAAACACAGATACGCAGTATTTT.

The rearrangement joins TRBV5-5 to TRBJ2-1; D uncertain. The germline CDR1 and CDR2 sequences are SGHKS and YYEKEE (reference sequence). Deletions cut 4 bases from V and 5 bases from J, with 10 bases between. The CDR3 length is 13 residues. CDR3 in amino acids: CASSGLVHNEQFF. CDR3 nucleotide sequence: TGTGCCAGCAGCGGGCTGGTGCACAATGAGCAGTTCTTC.

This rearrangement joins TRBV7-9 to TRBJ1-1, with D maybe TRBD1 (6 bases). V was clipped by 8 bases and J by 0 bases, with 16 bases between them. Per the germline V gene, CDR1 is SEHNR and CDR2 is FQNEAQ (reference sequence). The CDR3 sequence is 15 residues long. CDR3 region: CASGPSGQLNTEAFF. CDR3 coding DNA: TGTGCCAGCGGACCCTCAGGACAGCTGAACACTGAAGCTTTCTTT.

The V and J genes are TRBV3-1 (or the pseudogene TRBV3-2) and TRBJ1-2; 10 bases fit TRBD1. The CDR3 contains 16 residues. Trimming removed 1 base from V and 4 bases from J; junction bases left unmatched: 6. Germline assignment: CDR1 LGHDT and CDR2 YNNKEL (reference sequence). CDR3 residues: CASSQARDRGGYGYTF. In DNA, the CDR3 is TGTGCCAGCAGCCAAGCACGGGACAGGGGCGGCTATGGCTACACCTTC.

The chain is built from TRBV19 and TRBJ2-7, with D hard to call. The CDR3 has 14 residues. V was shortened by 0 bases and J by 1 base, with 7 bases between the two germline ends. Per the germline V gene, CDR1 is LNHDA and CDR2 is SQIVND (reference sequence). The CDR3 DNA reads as TGTGCCAGTAGTATAGATCAGGAATCCTACGAGCAGTACTTC. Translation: CASSIDQESYEQYF.

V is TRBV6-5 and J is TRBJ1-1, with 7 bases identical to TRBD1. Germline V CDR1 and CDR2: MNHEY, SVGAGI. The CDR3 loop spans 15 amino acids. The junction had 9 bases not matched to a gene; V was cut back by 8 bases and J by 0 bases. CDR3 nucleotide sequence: TGTGCCAGCCAGGGGGACAGTGTTATGAACACTGAAGCTTTCTTT. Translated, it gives CASQGDSVMNTEAFF.